This passage covers 7 T cell receptor beta chains from one sample sequenced in a study of T-cell reconstitution after alpha-beta-depleted transplantation in children. It was with unique molecular identifiers that the TCRbeta library was prepared. MiXCR was run by TCRdb on the PCR reads, yielding one entry per CDR3 protein. The sample holds about 170,000 distinct CDR3 sequences, roughly 11% seen once. The specimen comprised PBMCs, sampled before TCRalphabeta/CD19-depleted stem cell transplant. The receptors derive from a boy younger than 10 with acute myeloid leukemia, due to receive a stem cell transplant.

This clonotype was recorded at least ten times. The chain employs TRBV16 and TRBJ1-1; D is perhaps TRBD1 (5 bases). Germline CDR1 and CDR2: KGHSY and FQNENV. V lost 2 bases to trimming and J lost 1 base, with 5 bases between them. The CDR3 has 13 amino acids. CDR3 loop: CASSQQGNTEAFF. The CDR3 coding sequence is TGTGCCAGCAGCCAACAGGGGAACACTGAAGCTTTCTTT.

V gene TRBV25-1 combines with J gene TRBJ1-1; 10 nucleotides align to TRBD1. Looked up from germline, CDR1 is MGHDK and CDR2 is SYGVNS. The V and J ends lost 5 bases and 1 base, in that order; junction bases with no gene match: 10. The CDR3 length is 17 residues. The CDR3 loop is CASSTTGGGFWNTEAFF. CDR3 nucleotides: TGTGCCAGCAGTACGACAGGGGGCGGTTTCTGGAACACTGAAGCTTTCTTT.

At least ten counts were recorded for this clonotype. The J gene is TRBJ2-3, the V gene TRBV20-1; D is unresolved. This CDR3 has 13 residues. CDR1 DFQATT and CDR2 SNEGSKA come from the germline V gene (reference sequence). The CDR3 sequence is CSTDGTSTDTQYF. The CDR3 nucleotides read TGCTCTACAGACGGTACTAGCACAGATACGCAGTATTTT.

At least ten counts were recorded for this clonotype. The V gene is TRBV12-3 or TRBV12-4, the J gene TRBJ2-3; the D is unclear. The CDR3 extends over 11 amino acids. V lost 7 bases and J 2 bases, leaving 4 bases between the germline ends. The CDR3: CASKYTDTQYF. The CDR3 DNA sequence: TGTGCCAGCAAGTACACAGATACGCAGTATTTT.

This clonotype was detected many times. For the CDR3, the DNA is TGCAGTGCTAGAGAGATAAGTCACGAGCAGTACGTC. Translation: CSAREISHEQYV. The chain recombines TRBV20-1 with TRBJ2-7, with D unclear. Deletions cut 0 bases from V and 5 bases from J, with 8 bases between. The CDR3 is made up of 12 amino acids. From germline, CDR1 is DFQATT and CDR2 SNEGSKA (reference sequence).

This clonotype was seen many times. Compared with germline, one end of the junction differs, possibly owing to a read error. The chain combines TRBV4-1 with TRBJ2-1, with D perhaps matching TRBD1 (6 bases). Germline V gene sequence: CDR1 MGHRA, CDR2 YSYEKL. The CDR3 totals 17 residues. The CDR3 DNA is TGCGCCAGCAGGGGGGCCTTAACATTGAGCTCCCACAATGAGCAGTTCTTC. Amino acid sequence: CASRGALTLSSHNEQFF.

This clonotype has ten or more counts. V gene TRBV5-1 combines with J gene TRBJ2-1; tentatively, D is TRBD1 (5 bases). This CDR3 region has 15 residues. Germline CDR1 reads SGHRS; CDR2 reads YFSETQ. Trimming took 0 bases from V and 0 from J, leaving 7 bases between them. CDR3: CASSLVDISYNEQFF. CDR3 coding DNA: TGCGCCAGCAGCTTGGTGGACATCTCCTACAATGAGCAGTTCTTC.